Below, 10 T cell receptor beta chains from the same sample are listed, as sequenced in a study of beta chain features in type 1 diabetes. Study-level results: Shorter TCRB CDR3s, moderately but significantly so, marked every one of the four CD4+ subsets in Type 1 diabetes patients.

The entirety of the isolated RNA underwent reverse transcription, so expressed TCRB transcripts were sequenced. Assay used: immunoSEQ multiplex PCR; TCRdb lists only in-frame clones, some missing. The sample records around 14,000 clones, roughly 60% being singletons. Antigens of these TCRs are unknown. Sequencing used stem cell memory CD4+ T cells from blood. The receptors here all came from a woman aged 18 to 35 with type 1 diabetes.

This rearrangement joins TRBV7-9 to TRBJ2-6; a weak D match, TRBD2 (7 bases). This CDR3 spans 17 amino acids. V shed 0 bases and J shed 0 bases, with 9 bases lying between them. Germline V gene lookup returns CDR1 SEHNR and CDR2 FQNEAQ (reference sequence). In nucleotides, the CDR3 is TGTGCCAGCAGCTTAGCGGGGGGGCTCTCTGGGGCCAACGTCCTGACTTTC. This encodes CASSLAGGLSGANVLTF.

This chain links TRBV4-1 with TRBJ1-4; 11 bases agree with TRBD1. Germline V gene sequence: CDR1 MGHRA, CDR2 YSYEKL. The CDR3 spans 18 residues. V shed 4 bases and J 0 bases; nucleotides not matched to a gene: 7. CDR3 in amino acids: CASSRVPGQGATNEKLFF. Here the CDR3 DNA reads TGCGCCAGCAGCCGAGTCCCGGGACAGGGGGCAACTAATGAAAAACTGTTTTTT.

The gene calls are TRBV30 and TRBJ1-1, with D unresolved. The V gene lost 4 bases and the J gene lost 8 bases, with 11 bases spanning the gap. The CDR3 is 11 amino acids. Germline loops: CDR1 GTSNPN, CDR2 SVGIG (reference sequence). The CDR3 DNA follows: TGTGCCTGGATAGTCGCCCGAGAAGCTTTCTTT. Protein product: CAWIVAREAFF.

This clone showed up just a few times. V and J are TRBV11-2 and TRBJ1-2, with D perhaps TRBD1 (5 bases). From germline, CDR1 is SGHAT and CDR2 FQNNGV. The CDR3 is made up of 14 amino acids. V was shortened by 5 bases and J by 2 bases, with 12 bases between the two germline ends. DNA of the CDR3: TGTGCCAGCAGCCCCGACGGGGGAAACTATGGCTACACCTTC. Translation: CASSPDGGNYGYTF.

This clone was detected only once. This sequence joins TRBV9 and TRBJ2-5; a possible D gene is TRBD2 (6 bases). The V and J ends lost 0 bases and 1 base respectively, with 7 bases between them. Germline V CDR1 and CDR2: SGDLS, YYNGEE. CDR3 length: 14 residues. CDR3 DNA sequence: TGTGCCAGCAGCGTAGGGACTATCCAAGAGACCCAGTACTTC. It specifies CASSVGTIQETQYF.

CDR3 DNA: TGTGCCAGCAGCTTAGGGCCGGGGGGACCCGGGGACATTCAGTACTTC. Translation gives CASSLGPGGPGDIQYF. This chain connects TRBV7-9 to TRBJ2-4; the match to TRBD2 covers 7 bases. This CDR3 comprises 16 residues. Germline lookup yields CDR1 SEHNR and CDR2 FQNEAQ (reference sequence). Trimming took 1 base from V and 8 from J; bases not matched to a gene: 11. The full variable domain, rest sourced from reference TRBV7-9 and TRBJ2-4, is DTGVSQNPRHKITKRGQNVTFRCDPISEHNRLYWYRQTLGQGPEFLTYFQNEAQLEKSRLLSDRFSAERPKGSFSTLEIQRTEQGDSAMYLCASSLGPGGPGDIQYFGAGTRLSVL.

The chain joins TRBV19 to TRBJ1-6, with TRBD1 matching 7 bases. Germline assignment: CDR1 LNHDA and CDR2 SQIVND (reference sequence). Trimming at V came to 6 bases and at J to 7 bases, leaving 21 bases not matched to a gene. The CDR3 is made up of 19 amino acids. The CDR3, as DNA: TGTGCCAGTAGGCCTGACAGGGTTCGGTTAACCACACGGAATTCACCCCTCCACTTT. Its protein product is CASRPDRVRLTTRNSPLHF.

V is TRBV5-1 and J is TRBJ2-1, with 12 bases identical to TRBD2. Germline CDR1 and CDR2: SGHRS and YFSETQ. Trimming cost V 0 bases and J 6 bases; bases outside gene matches: 4. This CDR3 is 16 amino acids long. The CDR3 loop is CASSLGASGGVNEQFF. As DNA, the CDR3 is TGCGCCAGCAGCTTGGGGGCTAGCGGGGGGGTCAATGAGCAGTTCTTC.

V usage is TRBV5-1 and J usage is TRBJ1-1; a weak D match, TRBD1 (5 bases). Trimming shortened V by 5 bases and J by 11 bases, and 19 bases separated the two germline ends. The germline V gene encodes CDR1 SGHRS and CDR2 YFSETQ. The CDR3 is 13 amino acids. CDR3 sequence reads: CASRMEQVGRAFF. CDR3 DNA: TGCGCCAGCAGAATGGAACAGGTCGGCAGGGCTTTCTTT.

V gene TRBV29-1 combines with J gene TRBJ2-3, with D unresolved. Per the germline V gene, CDR1 is SQVTM and CDR2 is ANQGSEA. The CDR3 runs to 14 residues. Trimming shortened V by 0 bases and J by 3 bases, and 10 bases separated the two germline ends. The CDR3 DNA is TGCAGCGTTGAAGATCCTCGCAGGACAGATACGCAGTATTTT. Translated: CSVEDPRRTDTQYF.